These 5 T cell receptor beta chains were all obtained from the same sample, sequenced in a study of shared clonotypes between healthy human individuals. Libraries were prepared by immunoSEQ multiplex PCR; TCRdb keeps only in-frame clonotypes and omits some of them. The table has more than 2,000,000 clones, more than 80% seen once. The sequenced sample was naive CD4+ T cells sorted from blood. The sample's subset: CD45RA+ positively selected. The receptors were sampled from a man between 18 and 35 years old in good health.

This CDR3 reads CASSSVRDGYEQYF. In nucleotides, the CDR3 is TGTGCCAGCAGCTCCGTGAGGGACGGCTACGAGCAGTACTTC. The chain carries TRBV11-2 and TRBJ2-7; D tentatively reads TRBD1 or TRBD2 (5 bases each). This CDR3 has 14 amino acids. The V end lost 4 bases, the J end lost 3 bases, and 13 bases lay between the germline ends. The V gene's germline CDR1 is SGHAT and CDR2 FQNNGV.

This chain joins TRBV10-3 and TRBJ1-5; perhaps TRBD1 as D (5 bases). Germline-derived CDR1 and CDR2 are ENHRY and SYGVKD. Trimming shortened V by 8 bases and J by 4 bases, and 9 bases separated the two germline ends. This CDR3 contains 12 residues. The CDR3 DNA reads TGTGCCATCTCCAGGGAGAATCAGCCCCAGCATTTT. Residues: CAISRENQPQHF.

About this clone: Other nucleotide sequences in the sample specify the same CDR3. V and J are TRBV2 and TRBJ2-2; no clear D. The CDR3 is 13 amino acids. Germline V gene data show CDR1 as SNHLY and CDR2 as FYNNEI. Between the trimmed V and J ends, which lost 1 base and 4 bases, there was a span of 4 bases. CDR3 DNA sequence: TGTGCCAGCAGTGAAGTGGGCACCGGGGAGCTGTTTTTT. This sequence encodes CASSEVGTGELFF.

Regarding this clone: Other nucleotide sequences from this sample produce the same CDR3. The rearrangement joins TRBV18 to TRBJ1-1, with D unresolved. Germline CDR1 and CDR2: KGHSH and LQKENI. The CDR3 is made up of 13 amino acids. With 3 bases removed from V and 1 base from J, the gap between germline ends came to 6 bases. CDR3 sequence reads: CASSPKQNTEAFF. The CDR3 region has the DNA TGTGCCAGCTCACCGAAGCAGAACACTGAAGCTTTCTTT.

V and J are TRBV2 and TRBJ2-5; TRBD2 agrees at 10 bases. This CDR3 contains 15 residues. The germline V gene has CDR1 SNHLY and CDR2 FYNNEI. Trimming took 6 bases from V and 5 from J; bases not matched to a gene: 9. This CDR3 is CASRASGGPWETQYF. For the CDR3, the DNA is TGTGCCAGCAGGGCTAGCGGGGGTCCTTGGGAGACCCAGTACTTC.